This is a list of T cell receptor beta chains from one sample in a study of T cell responses to AZD1222 COVID-19 vaccine. The assay was immunoSEQ multiplex PCR, and TCRdb's table has in-frame clones only and misses some. The data hold around 100,000 clones, with about 93% observed a single time. Sequenced material: peripheral blood, taken on day 0 of AZD1222 vaccination. Receptors originate from an adult in good health. CDR3s include the opening cysteine and the closing phenylalanine or tryptophan. D genes are given only for firm matches. Some rows mark clone size as missing; the rest say once, few, many or name a class of expanded clone.

NA,TRBJ1-1,NA,TRBV9,TGTGCCAGCAGCGTTCTTGGAGGTTACTCGAACACTGAAGCTTTCTTT,CASSVLGGYSNTEAFF
NA,TRBJ1-1,NA,TRBV4-3,TGCGCCAGCAGCCGAGGAAGAGGGTCGAACACTGAAGCTTTCTTT,CASSRGRGSNTEAFF
NA,TRBJ2-7,NA,TRBV18,TGTGCCAGCTCACCGGGCTACTCCTACGAGCAGTACTTC,CASSPGYSYEQYF
NA,TRBJ1-5,NA,TRBV28,TGTGCCAGCACCATGGACGCTAATCAGCCCCAGCATTTT,CASTMDANQPQHF
TRBD2,TRBJ2-3,NA,TRBV11-1,TGTGCCAGCAGCCAGCTAGCGGGAGAGGGAACAGATACGCAGTATTTT,CASSQLAGEGTDTQYF
NA,TRBJ1-2,NA,TRBV28,TGTGCCAGCAGTTTGCAAGTGAGGGGGGGCTATGGCTACACCTTC,CASSLQVRGGYGYTF
TRBD1,TRBJ2-7,NA,TRBV2,TGTGCCAGCAGTCGACAGGGTTACGAGCAGTACTTC,CASSRQGYEQYF
NA,TRBJ2-3,once,TRBV21-1,TGTGCCAGCAGCAAAGAGTCCGGGACTAGCGGGAGGGCCCGGGATACGCAGTATTTT,CASSKESGTSGRARDTQYF
NA,TRBJ1-1,NA,TRBV6-5,TGTGCCAGCAACGGGGGAGGGACTGAAGCTTTCTTT,CASNGGGTEAFF
NA,TRBJ2-3,NA,TRBV10-3,TGTGCCATCAGTGAAGGTGGGCGGGCTGGGACAGATACGCAGTATTTT,CAISEGGRAGTDTQYF
TRBD2,TRBJ2-1,once,TRBV11-2,TGTGCCACTGGGACTAGCGGGAGGGCCGGTTCCTACAATGAGCAGTTCTTC,CATGTSGRAGSYNEQFF
NA,TRBJ1-6,NA,TRBV15,TGTGCCACCAGCAGAGATCAAGACTCCTATAATTCACCCCTCCACTTT,CATSRDQDSYNSPLHF
NA,TRBJ1-5,NA,TRBV4-1,TGCGCCAGCAGCCAAGTAACAGGGAATCAGCCCCAGCATTTT,CASSQVTGNQPQHF
NA,TRBJ1-5,once,TRBV19,TGTGCCAGTAGTAGTTTGTTACTTAGGGGCGGGAGGCAGCCCCAGCATTTT,CASSSLLLRGGRQPQHF
NA,TRBJ1-3,NA,TRBV2,TGTGCCAGCGACACCATATATTTT,CASDTIYF
NA,TRBJ1-1,NA,TRBV5-3,TGTGCCAGAAGTAGCGATTTAATGAACACTGAAGCTTTCTTT,CARSSDLMNTEAFF
TRBD1,TRBJ2-7,NA,TRBV18,TGTGCCAGCTCACCCAGGGGACAGGGCTACGAGCAGTACTTC,CASSPRGQGYEQYF
NA,TRBJ2-1,NA,TRBV6-2/TRBV6-3,TGTGCCAGCAGTAGGTCCCGTGAGCAGTTCTTC,CASSRSREQFF
TRBD2,TRBJ2-7,NA,TRBV6-5,TGTGCCAGCAGGATTAGCGGGGACTCCTCCTACGAGCAGTACTTC,CASRISGDSSYEQYF
NA,TRBJ1-1,NA,TRBV20-1,TGCAGTGCTAGTTGGGATTCTGAAGCTTTCTTT,CSASWDSEAFF
TRBD1,TRBJ1-4,NA,TRBV9,TGTGCCAGCAGCCCGGGACAGGGGTATGAAAAACTGTTTTTT,CASSPGQGYEKLFF
NA,TRBJ1-2,NA,TRBV30,TGTGCCTGGATCCAGGTGAACTATGGCTACACCTTC,CAWIQVNYGYTF
NA,TRBJ1-6,NA,TRBV6-5,TGTGCCGTTCCTGATAGAGGAACCGCTGGTTCACCCCTCCACTTT,CAVPDRGTAGSPLHF
TRBD1,TRBJ1-1,NA,TRBV7-8,TGTGCCAGCAGCTTACCAGGGGGCTCGGCTTCTGAAGCTTTCTTT,CASSLPGGSASEAFF
NA,TRBJ2-2,NA,TRBV5-1,TGCGCCAGCAGCCTAGGACATACGAACACCGGGGAGCTGTTTTTT,CASSLGHTNTGELFF
NA,TRBJ2-3,once,TRBV3-1/TRBV3-2,TGTGCCAGCAGCCAACCCCGCAGCTTCAGTAGGTATTTT,CASSQPRSFSRYF
NA,TRBJ1-2,NA,TRBV12-3/TRBV12-4,TGTGCCAGCAGTCCCCGGGCCATCTATGGCTACACCTTC,CASSPRAIYGYTF
NA,TRBJ2-7,NA,TRBV12-5,TGTGCTAGTGGCCTACTATTGGACTACGAGCAGTACTTC,CASGLLLDYEQYF
NA,TRBJ1-6,NA,TRBV9,TGTGCCAGCAGCCTTACCGGGACGGGGAATTCACCCCTCCACTTT,CASSLTGTGNSPLHF
NA,TRBJ1-1,NA,TRBV5-6,TGTGCCAGCATACCGGGGGGGCGGTCTAACACTGAAGCTTTCTTT,CASIPGGRSNTEAFF
TRBD1,TRBJ1-6,NA,TRBV2,TGTGCCAGCAGTGTACAGGGGAGCTCCTATAATTCACCCCTCCACTTT,CASSVQGSSYNSPLHF
NA,TRBJ2-1,once,TRBV18,TGTGCCAGCCCGGGTCGTTCGGGAATGGGAAATGAGCAGTTCTTC,CASPGRSGMGNEQFF
NA,TRBJ1-2,NA,TRBV28,TGTGCCAGCAAGGCGAACTATGGCTACACCTTC,CASKANYGYTF